Following are 26 T cell receptor beta chains from one sample sequenced in a study of cytomegalovirus exposure and HLA in healthy donors. PCR was performed using 60 Vbeta and 13 Jbeta primers. Measured with immunoSEQ multiplex PCR; TCRdb has only the in-frame clones, and not every one. This sample yields 55,000 to 75,000 clones, of which approximately 78% are seen a single time; 2.5% to 3.5% belongs to the top ten. The sequencing input was PBMCs. The source is a girl aged 10 to 17 in good health and CMV-seropositive.

The chain is built from TRBV30 and TRBJ1-6; D not resolved. V lost 2 bases and J 7 bases, leaving 3 bases between the germline ends. Per germline, CDR1 GTSNPN and CDR2 SVGIG (reference sequence). CDR3 length: 11 amino acids. As DNA, the CDR3 is TGTGCCTGGAGTCTAAATTCACCCCTCCACTTT. Encoded protein: CAWSLNSPLHF.

Only a few counts were recorded for this clone. The chain uses TRBV5-1 and TRBJ1-5, with 7 bases identical to TRBD1. Germline V gene sequence: CDR1 SGHRS, CDR2 YFSETQ. Trimming removed 4 bases from V and 7 bases from J; junction bases left unmatched: 8. The CDR3 loop spans 14 amino acids. The CDR3 DNA reads as TGCGCCAGCAGCCTCGGGACAGAGGGGCAGCCCCAGCATTTT. It translates to CASSLGTEGQPQHF.

The CDR3 sequence: CASSLIAALRETQYF. CDR3 nucleotide sequence: TGTGCCAGCAGCTTGATAGCGGCCTTAAGGGAGACCCAGTACTTC. The rearrangement joins TRBV5-6 to TRBJ2-5; tentative D call: TRBD2 (6 bases). Germline V CDR1 and CDR2: SGHDT, YYEEEE. The V gene lost 1 base and the J gene lost 5 bases, with 15 bases spanning the gap. The CDR3 covers 15 residues. Looking up the rest from reference TRBV5-6 and TRBJ2-5 gives the full variable domain: DAGVTQSPTHLIKTRGQQVTLRCSPKSGHDTVSWYQQALGQGPQFIFQYYEEEERQRGNFPDRFSGHQFPNYSSELNVNALLLGDSALYLCASSLIAALRETQYFGPGTRLLVL.

The chain links TRBV11-2 to TRBJ2-5; maybe TRBD2 (6 bases). Trimming left V 5 bases short and J 2 bases short, with 15 bases between. CDR1 is SGHAT and CDR2 is FQNNGV in the germline V gene. The CDR3 sequence is 15 residues long. The CDR3, as DNA: TGTGCCAGCAGCCGTTCGGAGACTAGTCAAGAGACCCAGTACTTC. It codes for CASSRSETSQETQYF.

This chain uses TRBV5-6 with TRBJ1-6, with 7 bases lining up with TRBD1. This CDR3 has 16 amino acids. V was clipped by 0 bases and J by 3 bases; unmatched bases: 3. Germline-derived CDR1 and CDR2 are SGHDT and YYEEEE. The CDR3, as DNA: TGTGCCAGCAGCTTGGACAGGGGTGACTATAATTCACCCCTCCACTTT. It codes for CASSLDRGDYNSPLHF.

The chain is built from TRBV29-1 and TRBJ2-3; D call uncertain. The length of the CDR3 is 13 residues. V gave up 1 base and J gave up 4 bases, with 9 bases separating them. Germline assignment: CDR1 SQVTM and CDR2 ANQGSEA. CDR3 nucleotides: TGCAGCGTTGAAGGGCTGCTCGCAGATACGCAGTATTTT. Amino acid sequence: CSVEGLLADTQYF.

The chain employs TRBV7-2 and TRBJ2-5; a weak D match, TRBD1 (6 bases). V shed 4 bases and J shed 5 bases, with 11 bases lying between them. Germline V CDR1 and CDR2: SGHTA, FQGNSA. CDR3 length: 13 residues. This chain's CDR3 is CASSSGQLETQYF. As DNA, the CDR3 is TGTGCCAGCAGCTCAGGACAGTTGGAGACCCAGTACTTC.

The chain has TRBV15 and TRBJ2-3; 9 nucleotides align to TRBD2. Trimming cost V 1 base and J 7 bases; bases outside gene matches: 3. Per germline, CDR1 LNHNV and CDR2 YYDKDF (reference sequence). The CDR3 consists of 14 residues. The CDR3 region is CATSRGSGGNTQYF. Here the CDR3 DNA reads TGTGCCACCAGCAGAGGTAGCGGGGGCAATACGCAGTATTTT.

The J gene is TRBJ2-7, the V gene TRBV6-1; D not resolved. CDR1 is MNHNS and CDR2 is SASEGT in the germline V gene. V dropped 7 bases and J dropped 1 base, with 11 bases sitting between them. The CDR3 extends over 13 amino acids. The CDR3 is CASMPRQSYEQYF. In nucleotides, the CDR3 is TGTGCCAGCATGCCCAGACAATCCTACGAGCAGTACTTC.

The rearrangement joins TRBV11-1 to TRBJ2-5; D may be TRBD1 (6 bases). The CDR3 spans 16 residues. Trimming stripped 0 bases from V and 5 bases from J, with 16 bases between. Germline V gene sequence: CDR1 SGHAT, CDR2 FQDESV (reference sequence). CDR3 bases: TGTGCCAGCAGCTTAGCTATATCCAGTCAGGGGGAGACCCAGTACTTC. Its protein is CASSLAISSQGETQYF.

This chain uses TRBV6-1 with TRBJ2-2, with D uncertain. From germline, CDR1 is MNHNS and CDR2 SASEGT. This CDR3 spans 12 amino acids. CDR3 in DNA: TGTGCGGGCCGAATTAACACCGGGGAGCTGTTTTTT. It specifies CAGRINTGELFF.

This rearrangement joins TRBV5-1 to TRBJ2-1; 7 positions match TRBD1. Unmatched junction bases numbered 5, after V lost 4 bases and J lost 1 base. Germline V gene data show CDR1 as SGHRS and CDR2 as YFSETQ. The CDR3 loop spans 15 amino acids. CDR3 sequence: CASSTRQGSYNEQFF. The CDR3 DNA reads as TGCGCCAGCAGCACTCGACAGGGATCCTACAATGAGCAGTTCTTC.

The chain recombines TRBV5-4 with TRBJ2-7; 14 bases align to TRBD2. Germline CDR1 and CDR2: SGHNT and YYREEE (reference sequence). CDR3 length: 16 amino acids. The J segment lost 4 bases and the V segment lost 2 bases, leaving 5 bases of the junction unmatched. CDR3 region: CASSFGTSGSDYEQYF. CDR3 in DNA: TGTGCCAGCAGCTTCGGGACTAGCGGGAGTGATTACGAGCAGTACTTC.

This sequence joins TRBV6-1 and TRBJ1-1; D is possibly TRBD1 (6 bases). V was pared by 6 bases and J by 9 bases, with 17 bases between. CDR1 and CDR2 (germline): MNHNS, SASEGT. The length of the CDR3 is 13 residues. The chain's CDR3 is CASSPFRDTKAFF. CDR3 nucleotide sequence: TGTGCCAGCAGCCCTTTCCGGGACACCAAAGCTTTCTTT.

The chain combines TRBV6-4 with TRBJ2-5; 9 bases map to TRBD1. Germline CDR1 reads MRHNA; CDR2 reads SNTAGT. CDR3 length: 13 residues. V shed 5 bases and J 3 bases; nucleotides not matched to a gene: 1. The CDR3 here is CASSRTGEETQYF. CDR3 DNA sequence: TGTGCCAGCAGTAGGACAGGGGAAGAGACCCAGTACTTC.

J is TRBJ2-7 and V is TRBV6-5; possibly TRBD2 for D (5 bases). Germline V gene lookup returns CDR1 MNHEY and CDR2 SVGAGI. This CDR3 is 12 amino acids long. CDR3 bases: TGTGCTAGTTATCGAAGGGCGGGCGAGCAGTACTTC. It specifies CASYRRAGEQYF.

V is TRBV10-3 and J is TRBJ1-2; 9 bases match TRBD1. V was pared by 2 bases and J by 3 bases, with 7 bases of the junction left unmatched. The CDR3 is made up of 16 amino acids. Per the germline V gene, CDR1 is ENHRY and CDR2 is SYGVKD. The DNA for the CDR3 is TGTGCCATCAGTGAGCCGGACAGGGGAAACGACTATGGCTACACCTTC. Translation gives CAISEPDRGNDYGYTF.

V gene TRBV4-1 combines with J gene TRBJ1-2; possibly TRBD1 for D (5 bases). Trimming removed 1 base at V and 5 bases at J, with 11 bases between. CDR1 and CDR2 (germline): MGHRA, YSYEKL. This CDR3 has 14 residues. CDR3 in DNA: TGCGCCAGCAGCCAAGTAGGGGCTGGGTATGGCTACACCTTC. Its protein product is CASSQVGAGYGYTF.

In its sample, this clone was seen a few times. The chain links TRBV6-1 to TRBJ1-1; TRBD1 agrees at 10 bases. Per germline, CDR1 MNHNS and CDR2 SASEGT. V shed 4 bases and J 2 bases; nucleotides not matched to a gene: 10. The CDR3 has 17 amino acids. The CDR3 spells CASSAPTGTGVNTEAFF. Written as DNA, the CDR3 is TGTGCCAGCAGTGCCCCAACCGGGACAGGGGTCAACACTGAAGCTTTCTTT.

This chain joins TRBV6-5 and TRBJ2-5; possibly TRBD2 for D (6 bases). CDR1 and CDR2 (germline): MNHEY, SVGAGI. The V and J ends lost 2 bases and 1 base respectively, with 11 bases between them. The CDR3 is made up of 15 amino acids. Here the CDR3 reads CASSYGHGGQETQYF. CDR3 nucleotides: TGTGCCAGCAGTTACGGCCACGGGGGCCAAGAGACCCAGTACTTC.

V gene TRBV6-5 combines with J gene TRBJ2-3, with D possibly TRBD2 on 7 matching bases. V was clipped by 5 bases and J by 5 bases, with 14 bases between them. CDR1 and CDR2 from the germline V gene are MNHEY and SVGAGI. The CDR3 has 14 amino acids. The CDR3 region is CASSPRGAGDTQYF. Written as DNA, the CDR3 is TGTGCCAGCAGTCCCCGGGGGGCAGGAGATACGCAGTATTTT.

This clone is judged medium-sized. V gene TRBV16 combines with J gene TRBJ1-1; D is unresolved. In germline, CDR1 is KGHSY, CDR2 FQNENV. Trimming took 4 bases from V and 3 from J, leaving 24 bases between them. There are 18 residues in the CDR3. CDR3 in DNA: TGTGCCAGCAGCCTGACATTGTCTGTGGCCTCCGGGGACACTGAAGCTTTCTTT. Its protein product is CASSLTLSVASGDTEAFF. Full variable domain (remainder filled in from reference TRBV16 and TRBJ1-1): GEEVAQTPKHLVRGEGQKAKLYCAPIKGHSYVFWYQQVLKNEFKFLISFQNENVFDETGMPKERFSAKCLPNSPCSLEIQATKLEDSAVYFCASSLTLSVASGDTEAFFGQGTRLTVV.

CDR3 residues: CASSPTGSANQPQHF. CDR3 sequence (DNA): TGTGCCAGCAGCCCGACAGGGTCGGCCAATCAGCCCCAGCATTTT. This chain joins TRBV28 and TRBJ1-5, with 7 bases lining up with TRBD1. V shed 6 bases, J shed 3 bases, and the junction held 8 bases outside the gene matches. The CDR3 runs to 15 residues. The germline V gene has CDR1 MDHEN and CDR2 SYDVKM.

V and J are TRBV4-1 and TRBJ1-1; maybe TRBD1 (6 bases). The ends were cut back, 4 bases at V and 3 bases at J, with 15 bases in the middle. The CDR3 is 15 residues long. CDR1 MGHRA and CDR2 YSYEKL come from the germline V gene. Here the CDR3 reads CASSRTGGADTEAFF. The CDR3 bases are TGCGCCAGCAGCCGGACCGGGGGGGCCGACACTGAAGCTTTCTTT.

The J gene is TRBJ2-7, the V gene TRBV7-2; 7 bases align to TRBD1. The CDR3 loop spans 15 amino acids. With V trimmed by 5 bases and J by 3 bases, 10 bases remained unmatched. CDR1 and CDR2 from the germline V gene are SGHTA and FQGNSA. The chain's CDR3 is CASSQDRVRGYEQYF. The CDR3 coding sequence is TGTGCCAGCAGCCAAGACAGGGTAAGGGGCTACGAGCAGTACTTC.

This rearrangement joins TRBV7-6 to TRBJ1-2, with D possibly being TRBD1 (5 bases). Between the trimmed V and J ends, which lost 5 bases and 4 bases, there was a span of 14 bases. The CDR3 runs 14 residues. The germline gives CDR1 SGHVS, CDR2 FNYEAQ. DNA of the CDR3: TGTGCCAGCAGCCCGGGGGGGGGTGTCTATGGCTACACCTTC. This translates into CASSPGGGVYGYTF.